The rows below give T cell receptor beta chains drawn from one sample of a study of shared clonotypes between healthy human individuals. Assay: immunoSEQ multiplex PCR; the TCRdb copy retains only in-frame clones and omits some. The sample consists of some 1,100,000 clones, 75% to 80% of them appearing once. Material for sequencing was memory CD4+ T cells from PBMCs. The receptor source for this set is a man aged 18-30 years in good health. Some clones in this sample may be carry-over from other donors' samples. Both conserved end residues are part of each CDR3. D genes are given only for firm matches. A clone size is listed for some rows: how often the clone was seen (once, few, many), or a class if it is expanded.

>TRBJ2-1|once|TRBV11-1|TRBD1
CASSPGGGSYNEEFF
TGTGCCAGCAGCCCAGGGGGTGGCTCCTACAATGAGGAGTTCTTC
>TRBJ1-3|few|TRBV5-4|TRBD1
CASSLAEGTVSGNTIYF
TGTGCCAGCAGCTTGGCCGAAGGGACAGTCTCTGGAAACACCATATATTTT
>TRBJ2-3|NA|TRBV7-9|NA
CASSPRVASDTQYF
TGTGCCAGCAGCCCCCGGGTAGCCTCAGATACGCAGTATTTT
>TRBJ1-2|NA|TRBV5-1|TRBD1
CASSPRDRGKDGYTF
TGCGCCAGCAGCCCCCGGGACAGGGGTAAGGATGGCTACACCTTC
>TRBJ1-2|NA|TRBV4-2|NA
CASSQVGDSGVYGYTF
TGTGCCAGCAGCCAAGTTGGGGACTCCGGAGTCTATGGCTACACCTTC
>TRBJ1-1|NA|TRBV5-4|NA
CASTSPRYTEAFF
TGTGCCAGCACCTCTCCAAGGTACACTGAAGCTTTCTTT
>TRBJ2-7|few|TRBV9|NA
CASSVGDRSYEQYF
TGTGCCAGCAGCGTAGGCGACAGGTCCTACGAGCAGTACTTC
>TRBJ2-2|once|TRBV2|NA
CASSELRGLDAPSGELFF
TGTGCCAGCAGTGAGCTTCGGGGCCTTGATGCCCCGTCCGGGGAGCTGTTTTTT
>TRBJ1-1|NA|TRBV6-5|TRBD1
CASRRDRDTEAFF
TGTGCCAGCAGACGGGACAGGGACACTGAAGCTTTCTTT
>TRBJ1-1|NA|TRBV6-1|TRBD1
CASSAQGKDTEAFF
TGTGCCAGCAGTGCACAGGGGAAGGACACTGAAGCTTTCTTT
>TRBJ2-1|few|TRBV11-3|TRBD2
CARGLAGGPSNEQFF
TGTGCCAGAGGGTTAGCGGGAGGGCCTTCCAATGAGCAGTTCTTC
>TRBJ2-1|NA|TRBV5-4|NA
CASSLVPNEQFF
TGTGCCAGCAGCTTGGTCCCCAATGAGCAGTTCTTC
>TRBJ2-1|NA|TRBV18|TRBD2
CASSPRLAGGPPESEQFF
TGTGCCAGCTCACCACGCCTAGCGGGAGGCCCGCCGGAGAGTGAGCAGTTCTTC
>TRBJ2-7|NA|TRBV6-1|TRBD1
CASRTDRGNPYEQYF
TGTGCCAGCAGAACCGACAGGGGGAATCCCTACGAGCAGTACTTC
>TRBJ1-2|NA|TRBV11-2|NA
CASSLPYYGYTF
TGTGCCAGCAGCTTGCCCTATTATGGCTACACCTTC
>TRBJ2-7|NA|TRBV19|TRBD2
CASTQGAGGYEQYF
TGTGCCAGTACACAAGGAGCGGGAGGGTACGAGCAGTACTTC
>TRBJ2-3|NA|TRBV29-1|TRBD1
CSVGTETDTQYF
TGCAGCGTCGGGACAGAGACAGATACGCAGTATTTT
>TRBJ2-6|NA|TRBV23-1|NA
CASSHRDRIPGANVLTF
TGCGCCAGCAGTCACCGGGACCGAATTCCTGGGGCCAACGTCCTGACTTTC
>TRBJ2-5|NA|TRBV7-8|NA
CASSLPARETQYF
TGTGCCAGCAGCTTACCGGCCAGGGAGACCCAGTACTTC
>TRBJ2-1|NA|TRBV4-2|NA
CASSQQGSYNEQFF
TGTGCCAGCAGTCAACAGGGTTCCTACAATGAGCAGTTCTTC
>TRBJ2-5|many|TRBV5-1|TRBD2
CASSFGLAGGETQYF
TGCGCCAGCAGCTTCGGACTAGCGGGAGGAGAGACCCAGTACTTC
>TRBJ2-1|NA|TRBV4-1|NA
CASSQDPHKTQFF
TGCGCCAGCAGCCAAGATCCCCACAAAACTCAGTTCTTC
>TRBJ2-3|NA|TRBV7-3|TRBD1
CASSSRDRGDTQYF
TGTGCCAGCAGCTCGAGGGACAGAGGAGATACGCAGTATTTT
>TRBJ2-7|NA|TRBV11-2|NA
CASSPGAGASYEQYF
TGTGCCAGCAGCCCCGGGGCGGGGGCCTCCTACGAGCAGTACTTC
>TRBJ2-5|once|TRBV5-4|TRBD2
CASSLGLAGGSAETQYF
TGTGCCAGCAGCTTGGGACTAGCGGGAGGGTCAGCAGAGACCCAGTACTTC
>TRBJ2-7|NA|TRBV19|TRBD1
CASSRRDRGPDEQYF
TGTGCCAGTAGTAGACGGGACAGGGGCCCGGACGAGCAGTACTTC
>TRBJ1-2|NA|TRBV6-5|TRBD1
CASSLGGWGYGYTF
TGTGCCAGCAGCTTAGGGGGCTGGGGCTATGGCTACACCTTC
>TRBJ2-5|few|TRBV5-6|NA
CASGYFGFETQYF
TGTGCCAGCGGATACTTTGGATTCGAGACCCAGTACTTC
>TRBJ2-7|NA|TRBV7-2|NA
CASSLSTAYEQYF
TGTGCCAGCAGCTTATCGACAGCCTACGAGCAGTACTTC
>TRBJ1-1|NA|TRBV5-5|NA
CASSFQGEAAAFF
TGTGCCAGCAGCTTTCAGGGAGAAGCAGCAGCTTTCTTT
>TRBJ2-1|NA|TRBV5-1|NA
CASSLEGVDEQFF
TGCGCCAGCAGCTTGGAGGGAGTCGATGAGCAGTTCTTC
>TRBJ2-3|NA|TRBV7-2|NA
CASSLYTDTQYF
TGTGCCAGCAGCCTGTACACAGATACGCAGTATTTT
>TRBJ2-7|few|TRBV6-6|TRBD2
CASSSLAGVVYEQYF
TGTGCCAGCAGTTCGCTAGCGGGAGTGGTCTACGAGCAGTACTTC
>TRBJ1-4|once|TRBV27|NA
CASSGKPRQVPEKLFF
TGTGCCAGCAGTGGAAAACCCCGACAGGTACCTGAAAAACTGTTTTTT
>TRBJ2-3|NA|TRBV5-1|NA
CASSPGEFQYF
TGCGCCAGCAGCCCCGGAGAGTTCCAGTATTTT
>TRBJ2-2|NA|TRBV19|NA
CASSILGTGGELFF
TGTGCCAGTAGTATACTGGGAACGGGCGGGGAGCTGTTTTTT
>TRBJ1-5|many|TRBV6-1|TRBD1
CASSERTGYSNQPQHF
TGTGCCAGCAGTGAAAGGACAGGGTATAGCAATCAGCCCCAGCATTTT
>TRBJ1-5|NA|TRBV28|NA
CASSLGIRQPQHF
TGTGCCAGCAGTTTAGGAATAAGACAGCCCCAGCATTTT
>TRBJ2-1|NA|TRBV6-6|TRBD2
CASTYAASGNNEQFF
TGTGCCAGCACCTACGCGGCTAGCGGGAACAATGAGCAGTTCTTC
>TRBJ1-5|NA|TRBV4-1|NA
CASSQAQPNSNQPQHF
TGCGCCAGCAGCCAAGCACAGCCCAATAGCAATCAGCCCCAGCATTTT
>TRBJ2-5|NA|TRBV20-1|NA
CSARDVETQYF
TGCAGTGCTAGAGATGTGGAGACCCAGTACTTC
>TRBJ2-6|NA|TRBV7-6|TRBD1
CASSLVAGGAPGANVLTF
TGTGCCAGCAGCTTAGTGGCAGGGGGCGCCCCAGGGGCCAACGTCCTGACTTTC
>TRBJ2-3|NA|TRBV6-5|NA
CAARGVALDTQYF
TGTGCCGCTCGAGGGGTTGCCCTGGATACGCAGTATTTT
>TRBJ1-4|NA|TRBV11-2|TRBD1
CASSSTTGGFYEKLFF
TGTGCCAGCAGCTCTACCACAGGGGGCTTCTATGAAAAACTGTTTTTT
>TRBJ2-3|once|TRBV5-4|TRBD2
CASSPWTSGRAGSDTQYF
TGTGCCAGCAGCCCTTGGACTAGCGGGAGGGCCGGGTCAGATACGCAGTATTTT
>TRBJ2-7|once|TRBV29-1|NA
CSVDEGVDEQYF
TGCAGCGTTGACGAGGGGGTTGACGAGCAGTACTTC
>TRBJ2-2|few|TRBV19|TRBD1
CAVRDRGRTGELFF
TGTGCCGTCCGGGACAGGGGTCGCACCGGGGAGCTGTTTTTT
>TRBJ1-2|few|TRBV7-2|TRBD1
CASNRQGEGGYTF
TGTGCCAGCAACCGACAGGGAGAGGGTGGCTACACCTTC
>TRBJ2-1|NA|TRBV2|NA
CASSEGYSPNEQFF
TGTGCCAGCAGTGAGGGTTATAGTCCCAATGAGCAGTTCTTC
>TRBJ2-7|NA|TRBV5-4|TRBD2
CASSLDLAGSYEQYF
TGTGCCAGCAGCTTGGACCTAGCGGGATCCTACGAGCAGTACTTC
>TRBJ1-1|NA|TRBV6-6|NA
CASSSKQGQNTEAFF
TGTGCCAGCAGTTCGAAGCAGGGTCAGAACACTGAAGCTTTCTTT
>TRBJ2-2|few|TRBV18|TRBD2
CASSPPAGAGGELFF
TGTGCCAGCTCACCACCTGCGGGAGCGGGCGGGGAGCTGTTTTTT
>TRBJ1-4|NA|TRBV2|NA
CASSAEGEKLFF
TGTGCCAGCAGTGCGGAAGGTGAAAAACTGTTTTTT
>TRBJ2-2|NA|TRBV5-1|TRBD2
CASSRLAGAGELFF
TGCGCCAGCAGCAGGCTAGCGGGAGCCGGGGAGCTGTTTTTT